This T cell receptor (beta chain) was captured by sequencing in a study of T cell clusters in autoimmune cytopenias. On the study more broadly: A median of around 50,000 TRB reads per sample yielded a median approximately 2,500 distinct clonotypes. General study findings and limits: The cluster-lack signature was not seen for secondary cytopenia versus chronic lymphocytic leukemia. TRB repertoire shifts in secondary cytopenia and chronic lymphocytic leukemia mostly reflected lymphoma, not autoimmunity. Active autoimmune hepatitis patients had almost three-fold fewer exclusive TRB clusters than healthy donors.

The CDR3 is 13 residues long. In germline, CDR1 is MNHEY, CDR2 SVGEGT. Notes on this clonotype: Its antigen is unidentified.

About 37,500 genome equivalents of blood DNA were amplified for TRB. One tube held mixed TRB-A and TRB-B primer pools for touch-down PCR. TCRdb re-called the multiplex PCR reads and catalogs CDR3 proteins one per entry, DNA excluded. Its table records about 9,500 distinct CDR3 sequences. The origin of this receptor is a human donor with an autoimmune cytopenia or autoimmune hepatitis (not recorded which). This chain uses TRBV6-2 or TRBV6-3 with TRBJ1-4. Sequencing input: peripheral blood. The CDR3 protein is CASSYDYNEKLFF.